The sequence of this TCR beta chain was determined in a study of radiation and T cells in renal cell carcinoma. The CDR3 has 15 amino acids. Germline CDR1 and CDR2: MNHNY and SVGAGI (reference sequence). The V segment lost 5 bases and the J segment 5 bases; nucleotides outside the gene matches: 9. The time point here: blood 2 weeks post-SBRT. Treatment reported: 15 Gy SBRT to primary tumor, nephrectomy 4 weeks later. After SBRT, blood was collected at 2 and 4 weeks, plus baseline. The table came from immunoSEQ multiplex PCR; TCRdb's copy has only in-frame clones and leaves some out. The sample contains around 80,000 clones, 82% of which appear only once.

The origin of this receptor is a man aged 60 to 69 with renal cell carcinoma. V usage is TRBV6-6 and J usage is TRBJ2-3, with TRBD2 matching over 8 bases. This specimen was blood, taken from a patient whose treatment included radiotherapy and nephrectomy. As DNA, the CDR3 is TGTGCCAGCAGTATGTCTCTCGGGGGGGGAGATACGCAGTATTTT. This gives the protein CASSMSLGGGDTQYF.